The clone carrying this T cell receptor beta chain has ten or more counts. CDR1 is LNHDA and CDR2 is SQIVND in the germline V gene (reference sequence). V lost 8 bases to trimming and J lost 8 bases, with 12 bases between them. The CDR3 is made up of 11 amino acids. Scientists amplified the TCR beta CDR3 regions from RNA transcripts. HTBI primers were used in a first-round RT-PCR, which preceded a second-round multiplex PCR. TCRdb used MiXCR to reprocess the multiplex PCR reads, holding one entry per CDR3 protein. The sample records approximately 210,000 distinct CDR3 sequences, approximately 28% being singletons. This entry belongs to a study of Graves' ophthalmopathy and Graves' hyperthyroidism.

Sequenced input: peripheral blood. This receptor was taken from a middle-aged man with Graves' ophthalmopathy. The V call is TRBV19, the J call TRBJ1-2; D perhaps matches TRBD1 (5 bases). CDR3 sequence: CASLGTAGYTF. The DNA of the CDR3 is TGTGCCAGTCTTGGGACGGCGGGCTACACCTTC.